This T cell receptor (beta chain) appears in the sequencing data of a study of cytomegalovirus exposure and HLA in healthy donors. General observations from the study: Researchers catalogued some 160 TCR beta chains as cytomegalovirus-associated.

Concerning this clone itself: Its specificity is unknown.

This PCR relied on a set of 60 Vbeta primers and 13 Jbeta primers. TCRdb keeps only in-frame clones here, not all; method: immunoSEQ multiplex PCR. This table has about 110,000 clones, 73% appearing once. The CDR3 contains 16 residues. The germline gives CDR1 LGHNA, CDR2 YSLEER. V was clipped by 3 bases and J by 5 bases; unmatched bases: 6. The sequencing input was PBMCs. The clonotype originates from a man aged 40-49 years in good health and CMV-seronegative. V is TRBV4-3 and J is TRBJ2-3; 12 bases line up with TRBD2. CDR3 DNA sequence: TGCGCCAGCAGCCATCCGACTAGCGGGGGATTAGATACGCAGTATTTT. Protein sequence: CASSHPTSGGLDTQYF.